Shown below are 4 T cell receptor beta chains from a single sample sequenced in a study of spatial heterogeneity in lung cancer. As for time point: sample taken at primary tumor resection. One entry per CDR3 protein, called by TCRdb with MiXCR from the 5' RACE reads. This sample has fewer than 18,000 distinct CDR3 sequences, with 3% to 4.5% found just once. Specimen: normal lung tissue next to the tumor, collected at surgery. The receptors shown here come from a male donor with early-stage non-small cell lung cancer.

This clonotype has at least ten counts. As an off-target read in a library built for alpha chains, this beta chain has a frequency of little significance. V and J are TRBV20-1 and TRBJ2-1, with D tentatively TRBD1 or TRBD2 (6 bases each). The CDR3 loop spans 14 amino acids. The ends were cut back, 2 bases at V and 4 bases at J, with 12 bases in the middle. Germline CDR1 reads DFQATT; CDR2 reads SNEGSKA (reference sequence). The chain's CDR3 is CSARRGLLYNEQFF. The CDR3 DNA reads TGCAGTGCTAGACGGGGGCTACTGTACAATGAGCAGTTCTTC.

Ten or more counts support this clonotype. The size of this beta chain means little, since it is a stray read in a library made for alpha chains. This chain uses TRBV27 with TRBJ2-6; TRBD1 matches at 7 bases. CDR1 and CDR2 from the germline V gene are MNHEY and SMNVEV (reference sequence). The CDR3 contains 16 residues. The J segment lost 2 bases and the V segment lost 0 bases, leaving 1 base of the junction unmatched. The CDR3 loop reads CASSLSGTAGANVLTF. The CDR3 bases are TGTGCCAGCAGTTTATCGGGGACAGCTGGGGCCAACGTCCTGACTTTC.

This clonotype was seen at least ten times. A junction end diverges from the germline sequence, so it may reflect a read error. This beta chain appears as a stray read in a library generated for alpha chains; its size is not informative. The chain employs TRBV7-7 and TRBJ1-1, with D hard to call. This CDR3 is 13 amino acids long. Germline CDR1 is SSHAT and CDR2 is FNYEAQ (reference sequence). The CDR3 nucleotides are TGTGCTAGCAGCTTAGCTTTGGGTTCTGAAGCTTTCTTT. It translates to CASSLALGSEAFF.

To note about this clonotype: Since the library was made to target alpha chains, this beta chain is a stray read and its abundance is not meaningful. J is TRBJ2-4 and V is TRBV5-5; D is unclear. The ends were cut back, 0 bases at V and 0 bases at J, with 7 bases in the middle. Per germline, CDR1 SGHKS and CDR2 YYEKEE (reference sequence). The CDR3 totals 15 residues. CDR3 loop: CASSLDAGAKNIQYF. The DNA of the CDR3 is TGTGCCAGCAGCTTGGACGCAGGAGCCAAAAACATTCAGTACTTC.